This T cell receptor (beta chain) is drawn from a study of CD8 T cells in Susac syndrome. Reverse transcription of roughly 0.5 to 1 ug RNA was carried out with random hexamers. Amplification of TCR beta CDR3 by immunoSEQ multiplex PCR spanned 54 Vbeta and 13 Jbeta. TCRdb analysed the immunoSEQ multiplex PCR reads with MiXCR anew, one entry per CDR3 protein. The table shows hundreds of thousands of distinct CDR3 sequences, with almost 97% occurring only once. This CDR3 comprises 14 residues. The germline CDR1 and CDR2 sequences are KGHSH and LQKENI. V was shortened by 5 bases and J by 8 bases, with 18 bases between the two germline ends. Both CD4+ and CD8+ T cells were negatively isolated, and TEMRA cells underwent FACS enrichment.

The sequencing sample was made of CD4+ T cells from PBMCs. This clonotype originated in a human donor with Susac syndrome. The rearrangement joins TRBV18 to TRBJ1-2; D not resolved. Here the CDR3 reads CASSESSGPEGYTF. DNA for the CDR3: TGTGCCAGCTCAGAATCAAGCGGGCCCGAGGGCTACACCTTC.